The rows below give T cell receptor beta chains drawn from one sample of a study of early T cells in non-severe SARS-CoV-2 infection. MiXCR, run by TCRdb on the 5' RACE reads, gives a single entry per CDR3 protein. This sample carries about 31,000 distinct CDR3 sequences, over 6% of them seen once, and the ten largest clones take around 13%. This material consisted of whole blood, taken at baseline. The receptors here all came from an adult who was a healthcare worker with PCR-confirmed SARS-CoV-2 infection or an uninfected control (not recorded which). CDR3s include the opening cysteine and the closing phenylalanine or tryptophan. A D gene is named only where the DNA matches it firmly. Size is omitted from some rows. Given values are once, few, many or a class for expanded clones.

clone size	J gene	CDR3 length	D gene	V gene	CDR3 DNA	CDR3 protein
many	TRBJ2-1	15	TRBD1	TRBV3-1	TGTGCCAGCAGCCAAGCCCGGGACAGGGACAATGAGCAGTTCTTC	CASSQARDRDNEQFF
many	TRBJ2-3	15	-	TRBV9	TGTGCCAGCAGCGTACGGCCAGAGCTCACAGATACGCAGTATTTT	CASSVRPELTDTQYF
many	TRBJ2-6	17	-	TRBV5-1	TGCGCCAGCAGCTCATACATGACAGGCTCTGGGGCCAACGTCCTGACTTTC	CASSSYMTGSGANVLTF
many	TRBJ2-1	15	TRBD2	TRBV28	TGTGCCAGCCGCACCGGGACTAGCGGATTCAATGAGCAGTTCTTC	CASRTGTSGFNEQFF
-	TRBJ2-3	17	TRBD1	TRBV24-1	TGTGCCACCAGTGAAAGTGACAGGGGAATTGGCACAGATACGCAGTATTTT	CATSESDRGIGTDTQYF
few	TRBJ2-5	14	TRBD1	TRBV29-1	TGCAGCGTTCTTGGGACAGGGGGGCAAGAGACCCAGTACTTC	CSVLGTGGQETQYF
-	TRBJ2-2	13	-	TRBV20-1	TGCAGTGCTAGGTCGCCAAGCACCGGGGAGCTGTTTTTT	CSARSPSTGELFF
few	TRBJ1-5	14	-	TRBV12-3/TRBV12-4	TGTGCCAGCAGTTTAAATTGGGGGAATCAGCCCCAGCATTTT	CASSLNWGNQPQHF
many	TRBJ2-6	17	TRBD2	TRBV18	TGTGCCAGCTCAGTGACCGGGACTAACTCTGGGGCCAACGTCCTGACTTTC	CASSVTGTNSGANVLTF
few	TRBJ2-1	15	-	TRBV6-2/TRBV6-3	TGTGCCAGCAGTTACTCGGGGGACCCCTACAATGAGCAGTTCTTC	CASSYSGDPYNEQFF
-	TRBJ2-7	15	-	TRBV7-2	TGTGCCAGCAGCCTGGAACCTAGGACAGCCTTCGAGCAGTACTTC	CASSLEPRTAFEQYF
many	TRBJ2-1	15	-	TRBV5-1	TGCGCCAGCAGCCGAGGGGGTGGGCGCGACAATGAGCAGTTCTTC	CASSRGGGRDNEQFF
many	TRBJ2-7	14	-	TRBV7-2	TGTGCCAGCAGCTCTACGTCGAGCTCCTACGAGCAGTACTTC	CASSSTSSSYEQYF
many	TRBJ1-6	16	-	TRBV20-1	TGCAGTGCTACTGAAACAGGGAGCTCCTATAATTCACCCCTCCACTTT	CSATETGSSYNSPLHF
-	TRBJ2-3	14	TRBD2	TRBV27	TGTGCCAGCAGTTTTCTAGCGGGAGTCGATACGCAGTATTTT	CASSFLAGVDTQYF
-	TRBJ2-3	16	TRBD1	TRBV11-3	TGTGCCAGCAGCTCGGCCACCGAGGGGGCGGTTTATACGCAGTATTTT	CASSSATEGAVYTQYF
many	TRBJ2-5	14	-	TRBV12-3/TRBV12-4	TGTGCCAGCAGTTTAAAGAGGGGCGAGGAGACCCAGTACTTC	CASSLKRGEETQYF
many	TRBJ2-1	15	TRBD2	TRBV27	TGTGCCAGCAGTTTTGGTAGCGGGGTCTACAATGAGCAGTTCTTC	CASSFGSGVYNEQFF
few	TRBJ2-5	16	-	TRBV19	TGTGCCAGTAGGGGTCGAAATGCGGGAACTAAAGAGACCCAGTACTTC	CASRGRNAGTKETQYF
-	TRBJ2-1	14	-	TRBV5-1	TGCGCCAGCAGCTTGGGGCGGGACTACAATGAGCAGTTCTTC	CASSLGRDYNEQFF
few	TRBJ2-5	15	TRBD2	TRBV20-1	TGCAGTGCTACCGGGACTAGCGGGAGCCCAGAGACCCAGTACTTC	CSATGTSGSPETQYF
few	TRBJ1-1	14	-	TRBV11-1	TGTGCCAGCAGCTTATTAGGGTCGAACACTGAAGCTTTCTTT	CASSLLGSNTEAFF
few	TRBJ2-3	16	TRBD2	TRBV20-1	TGCAGTGCTAGCGCGACTAGCGGGAGATCGGGAGATACGCAGTATTTT	CSASATSGRSGDTQYF
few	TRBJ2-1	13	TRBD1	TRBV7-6	TGTGCCAGCAGCTTAATGGACAGGGGTGAGCAGTTCTTC	CASSLMDRGEQFF
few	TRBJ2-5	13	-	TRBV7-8	TGTGCCAGCAGCTTAAGCGGCAGAGAGACCCAGTACTTC	CASSLSGRETQYF
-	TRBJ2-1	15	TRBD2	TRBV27	TGTGCCAGCAGTCTACTGAGCGGGGCCGACAATGAGCAGTTCTTC	CASSLLSGADNEQFF
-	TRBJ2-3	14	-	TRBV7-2	TGTGCCAGCAGCTTAGGGACGTTCACAGATACGCAGTATTTT	CASSLGTFTDTQYF
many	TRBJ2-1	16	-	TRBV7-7	TGTGCTAGCAGCTTAAGGGCGGGATTATCCTACAATGAGCAGTTCTTC	CASSLRAGLSYNEQFF
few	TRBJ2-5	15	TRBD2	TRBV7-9	TGTGCCAGCAGCTTACTAGCGGGAGGCCTGGAGACCCAGTACTTC	CASSLLAGGLETQYF
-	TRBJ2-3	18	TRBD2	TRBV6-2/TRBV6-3	TGTGCCAGCAGACCGGGACTAGCGGGATCCGGGCACACAGATACGCAGTATTTT	CASRPGLAGSGHTDTQYF
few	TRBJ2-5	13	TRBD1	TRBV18	TGTGCCAGCTCACCGGGACAGAAAGAGACCCAGTACTTC	CASSPGQKETQYF
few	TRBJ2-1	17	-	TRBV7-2	TGTGTCAGCAGCTCGAAAAAGGGCCCGAGCTCCTACAATGAGCAGTTCTTC	CVSSSKKGPSSYNEQFF
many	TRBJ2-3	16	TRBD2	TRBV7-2	TGTGCCAGCAGCTTACAAGGAGCGGGAGGCCCAGATACGCAGTATTTT	CASSLQGAGGPDTQYF
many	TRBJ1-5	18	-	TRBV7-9	TGTGCCAGCAGCTTAGTACAAGGGGGACGTAATAGCAATCAGCCCCAGCATTTT	CASSLVQGGRNSNQPQHF
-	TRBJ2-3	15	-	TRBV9	TGTGCCAGCAGCGCGCAGATAGCGGGCACAGATACGCAGTATTTT	CASSAQIAGTDTQYF
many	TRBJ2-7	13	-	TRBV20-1	TGCAGTGCTAACAGCGTCCTCTCCTACGAGCAGTACTTC	CSANSVLSYEQYF
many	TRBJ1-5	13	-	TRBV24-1	TGTGCCACCACCCCGGGGAGCAATCAGCCCCAGCATTTT	CATTPGSNQPQHF
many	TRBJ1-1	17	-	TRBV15	TGTGCCACCAGCAGAGATCAGGAGGGACGAATGAACACTGAAGCTTTCTTT	CATSRDQEGRMNTEAFF
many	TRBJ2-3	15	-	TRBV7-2	TGTGCCAGCAGCTTAGCGCCTATAAACACAGATACGCAGTATTTT	CASSLAPINTDTQYF
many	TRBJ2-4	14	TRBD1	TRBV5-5	TGTGCCAGCAGCTTGCACAGGGGAGCGAACATTCAGTACTTC	CASSLHRGANIQYF
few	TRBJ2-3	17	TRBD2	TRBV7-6	TGTGCCAGCAGCTTAGGTAGAGGGCGGGAGGCCACAGATACGCAGTATTTT	CASSLGRGREATDTQYF
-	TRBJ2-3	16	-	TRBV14	TGTGCCAGCAGCCAAGCACAACAGGCAAGGTCAGATACGCAGTATTTT	CASSQAQQARSDTQYF
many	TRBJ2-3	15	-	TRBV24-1	TGTGCCACCAGTGATCGCGCCCAGGTCCGGGATACGCAGTATTTT	CATSDRAQVRDTQYF
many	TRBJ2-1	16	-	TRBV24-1	TGTGCCACCAGTGATATGGAGGGACCCTCCTACAATGAGCAGTTCTTC	CATSDMEGPSYNEQFF
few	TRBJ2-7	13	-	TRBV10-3	TGTGCCATCTCCCTGGACTTTCCTTACGAGCAGTACTTC	CAISLDFPYEQYF
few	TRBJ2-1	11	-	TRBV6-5	TGTGCCAGCAGCCTTGGGGCTGAGCAGTTCTTC	CASSLGAEQFF
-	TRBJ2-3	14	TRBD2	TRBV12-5	TGTGCTAGTGCGGCGGGAGTACTAGCAGATACGCAGTATTTT	CASAAGVLADTQYF
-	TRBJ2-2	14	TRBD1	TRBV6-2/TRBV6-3	TGTGCCAGTGAGACAGGGGCGAACACCGGGGAGCTGTTTTTT	CASETGANTGELFF
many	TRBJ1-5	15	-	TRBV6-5	TGTGCCAGCAGTCCCTGGCCAGGGGTTGGTCAGCCCCAGCATTTT	CASSPWPGVGQPQHF
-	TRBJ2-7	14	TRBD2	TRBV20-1	TGCAGTGCTAGAGTTAGCGGGAGTTTGGTCGAGCAGTACTTC	CSARVSGSLVEQYF
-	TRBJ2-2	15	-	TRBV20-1	TGCAGTGCTAGAATCCGGGATGCGAACACCGGGGAGCTGTTTTTT	CSARIRDANTGELFF
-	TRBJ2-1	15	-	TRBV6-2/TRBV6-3	TGTGCCAGCAGAACCCACACGCGCTCCTACAATGAGCAGTTCTTC	CASRTHTRSYNEQFF
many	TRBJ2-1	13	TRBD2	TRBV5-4	TGTGCCGTTAGCGGGAGGTCCGACAATGAGCAGTTCTTC	CAVSGRSDNEQFF
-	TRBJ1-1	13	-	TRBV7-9	TGTGCCAGCACCGACATGAGGGACACTGAAGCTTTCTTT	CASTDMRDTEAFF
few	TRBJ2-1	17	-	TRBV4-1	TGCGCCAGCAGCCAACTGTCTTCGGGTACAGCGAACAATGAGCAGTTCTTC	CASSQLSSGTANNEQFF